Listed below are T cell receptor beta chains from one sample, sequenced in a study of cytomegalovirus exposure and HLA in healthy donors. Profiled with immunoSEQ multiplex PCR; TCRdb holds only in-frame clones, not every one. In the table there are approximately 140,000 clones, about 80% of which are singletons. The sequencing input was PBMCs. The receptors shown here come from a middle-aged woman in good health and CMV-seronegative. CDR3s leave out the opening cysteine and the closing phenylalanine or tryptophan.

CDR3: ASSWRGRGTDTQY; V: TRBV7-6; J: TRBJ2-3
CDR3: ASSSGAAQETQY; V: TRBV7-9; J: TRBJ2-5
CDR3: SVGSGFLGTEAF; V: TRBV29-1; J: TRBJ1-1
CDR3: ASSSSGGHNEQF; V: TRBV7-9; J: TRBJ2-1
CDR3: ASSQAGAMNTEAF; V: TRBV4-1; J: TRBJ1-1
CDR3: ASSRPLDRDNYEQY; V: TRBV5-1; J: TRBJ2-7
CDR3: ASSWGMGGGTDTQY; V: TRBV6-6; J: TRBJ2-3
CDR3: ASSPGRAGIYEQY; V: TRBV18; J: TRBJ2-7
CDR3: ASSPRPEDEQF; V: TRBV9; J: TRBJ2-1
CDR3: ASSELEGSYEQY; V: TRBV6-5; J: TRBJ2-7
CDR3: ASSIGTGGGTEAF; V: TRBV19; J: TRBJ1-1
CDR3: ASSIERPTLGYGYT; V: TRBV19; J: TRBJ1-2
CDR3: ASSQDSGGGQETQY; V: TRBV11-2; J: TRBJ2-5
CDR3: ASSKETSRGTGELF; V: TRBV21-1; J: TRBJ2-2
CDR3: ASSSHRGDLGTDTQY; V: TRBV7-9; J: TRBJ2-3
CDR3: ASSFLPGQVDEQY; V: TRBV28; J: TRBJ2-7
CDR3: ASSQEGKEGPQY; V: TRBV4-2; J: TRBJ2-5
CDR3: ASSVGAGLADTQY; V: TRBV9; J: TRBJ2-3
CDR3: ASSSSGGAIETQY; V: TRBV11-3; J: TRBJ2-5
CDR3: ASSGRGDEQY; V: TRBV28; J: TRBJ2-7
CDR3: ASSIPGEGEAF; V: TRBV19; J: TRBJ1-1
CDR3: ATAPGRNIQY; V: TRBV15; J: TRBJ2-4
CDR3: ASSWSHGQGETQY; V: TRBV5-4; J: TRBJ2-5
CDR3: ASSQEGTGTGIPQH; V: TRBV4-1; J: TRBJ1-5
CDR3: ASSYGAGGPNEQF; V: TRBV11-3; J: TRBJ2-1
CDR3: ASSPRTSGAYEQY; V: TRBV28; J: TRBJ2-7
CDR3: ASSAPGQGIYEQY; V: TRBV5-6; J: TRBJ2-7
CDR3: ASSVAGGEDTQY; V: TRBV6-1; J: TRBJ2-3
CDR3: ASSRGGTPYEQY; V: TRBV27; J: TRBJ2-7
CDR3: ASRVTGGWTEAF; V: TRBV6-5; J: TRBJ1-1
CDR3: ASRNPGQGNTGELF; V: TRBV4-1; J: TRBJ2-2
CDR3: ASSIPQGSSEKLF; V: TRBV19; J: TRBJ1-4
CDR3: ASSQLNAPPGQGNSPLH; V: TRBV14; J: TRBJ1-6
CDR3: ASSPRLQGSSGANVLT; V: TRBV18; J: TRBJ2-6
CDR3: ASSLDAGGGTEAF; V: TRBV7-7; J: TRBJ1-1
CDR3: ASSLGQGLNQPQH; V: TRBV5-1; J: TRBJ1-5
CDR3: AISESRQFNEKLF; V: TRBV10-3; J: TRBJ1-4
CDR3: ASSVGRGSSPLH; V: TRBV9; J: TRBJ1-6
CDR3: ASKDDAGGPYEQY; V: TRBV19; J: TRBJ2-7
CDR3: ASSQARDIGDTGELF; V: TRBV13; J: TRBJ2-2
CDR3: ASSSTSGSGGYEQY; V: TRBV4-2; J: TRBJ2-7
CDR3: ASSPNFQSSGNTIY; V: TRBV18; J: TRBJ1-3
CDR3: ASSLTPGTRDSEQF; V: TRBV7-3; J: TRBJ2-1
CDR3: ASSQDLQYRGEQF; V: TRBV4-3; J: TRBJ2-1
CDR3: ASRPPTGETQY; V: TRBV6-5; J: TRBJ2-5
CDR3: ASSLAGVPYEQY; V: TRBV28; J: TRBJ2-7
CDR3: SARWATEAF; V: TRBV20-1; J: TRBJ1-1
CDR3: ASSQDSGSAKNIQY; V: TRBV4-3; J: TRBJ2-4
CDR3: ASSRSGTGEYNSPLH; V: TRBV11-2; J: TRBJ1-6
CDR3: SVALQGSAFEQY; V: TRBV29-1; J: TRBJ2-7